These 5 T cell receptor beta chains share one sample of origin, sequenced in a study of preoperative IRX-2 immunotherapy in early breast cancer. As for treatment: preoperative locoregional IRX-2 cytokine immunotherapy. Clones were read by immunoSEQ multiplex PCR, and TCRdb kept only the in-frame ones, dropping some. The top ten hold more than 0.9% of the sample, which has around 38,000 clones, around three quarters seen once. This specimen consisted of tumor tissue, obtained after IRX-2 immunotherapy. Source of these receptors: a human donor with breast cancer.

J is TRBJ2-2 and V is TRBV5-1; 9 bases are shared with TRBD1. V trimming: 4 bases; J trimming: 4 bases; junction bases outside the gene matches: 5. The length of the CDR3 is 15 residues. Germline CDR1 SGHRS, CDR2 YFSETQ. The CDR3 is CASSVPGQGTGELFF. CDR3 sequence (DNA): TGCGCCAGCAGCGTTCCGGGACAGGGCACCGGGGAGCTGTTTTTT.

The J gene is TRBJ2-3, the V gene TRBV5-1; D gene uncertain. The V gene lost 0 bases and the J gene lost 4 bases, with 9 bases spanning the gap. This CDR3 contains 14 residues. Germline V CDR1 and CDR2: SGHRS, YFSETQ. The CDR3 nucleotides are TGCGCCAGCAGCTTGGCCAACCGCGCAGATACGCAGTATTTT. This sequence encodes CASSLANRADTQYF.

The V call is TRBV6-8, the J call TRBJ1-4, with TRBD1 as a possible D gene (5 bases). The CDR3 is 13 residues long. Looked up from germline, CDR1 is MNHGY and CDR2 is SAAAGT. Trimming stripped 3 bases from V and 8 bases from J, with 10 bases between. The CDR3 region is CASSYRGREKLFF. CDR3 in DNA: TGTGCCAGCAGTTATAGGGGAAGGGAAAAACTGTTTTTT.

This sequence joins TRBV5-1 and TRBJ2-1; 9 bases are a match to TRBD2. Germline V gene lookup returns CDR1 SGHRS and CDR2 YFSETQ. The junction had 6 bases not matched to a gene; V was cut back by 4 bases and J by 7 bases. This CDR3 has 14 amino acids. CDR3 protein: CASSHKRGANEQFF. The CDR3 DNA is TGCGCCAGCAGCCATAAGCGGGGGGCTAATGAGCAGTTCTTC.

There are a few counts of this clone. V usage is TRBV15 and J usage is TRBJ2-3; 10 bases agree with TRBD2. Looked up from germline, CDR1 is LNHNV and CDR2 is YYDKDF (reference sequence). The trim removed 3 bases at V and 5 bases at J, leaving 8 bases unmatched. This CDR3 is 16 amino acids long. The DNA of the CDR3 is TGTGCCACCAGCAGGGGCCCTAGCGGGAGAGAAGATACGCAGTATTTT. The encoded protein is CATSRGPSGREDTQYF.